Sequencing of this TCR beta chain was carried out in a study of T cells in Graves' hyperthyroidism and ophthalmopathy. The source material, RNA transcripts, was used to amplify TCR beta CDR3 regions. Primed by the HTBI set, a first-round RT-PCR was run on the TCR CDR3. TCRdb re-called the multiplex PCR reads through MiXCR, storing one row per CDR3 protein. The sample has some 600,000 distinct CDR3 sequences, roughly 50% seen once; the top ten hold about 8.2%. Comment on this clonotype: The junction and the germline gene differ at one end; a read error may be behind it.

Germline values: CDR1 SGHAT, CDR2 FQDESV (reference sequence). CDR3 length: 13 residues. A patient was excluded if there was uncontrolled infection, other autoimmune disease, pregnancy or lactation. The TCR originated in a woman between 18 and 29 years old with Graves' hyperthyroidism. The chain carries TRBV11-1 and TRBJ2-7; no definite D call. The material sequenced was peripheral blood or thyroid tissue (not recorded which). In nucleotides, the CDR3 is TGTGCCTGCAGCTCACAACAACGGGCCGTCTGGTACTTC. This sequence encodes CACSSQQRAVWYF.